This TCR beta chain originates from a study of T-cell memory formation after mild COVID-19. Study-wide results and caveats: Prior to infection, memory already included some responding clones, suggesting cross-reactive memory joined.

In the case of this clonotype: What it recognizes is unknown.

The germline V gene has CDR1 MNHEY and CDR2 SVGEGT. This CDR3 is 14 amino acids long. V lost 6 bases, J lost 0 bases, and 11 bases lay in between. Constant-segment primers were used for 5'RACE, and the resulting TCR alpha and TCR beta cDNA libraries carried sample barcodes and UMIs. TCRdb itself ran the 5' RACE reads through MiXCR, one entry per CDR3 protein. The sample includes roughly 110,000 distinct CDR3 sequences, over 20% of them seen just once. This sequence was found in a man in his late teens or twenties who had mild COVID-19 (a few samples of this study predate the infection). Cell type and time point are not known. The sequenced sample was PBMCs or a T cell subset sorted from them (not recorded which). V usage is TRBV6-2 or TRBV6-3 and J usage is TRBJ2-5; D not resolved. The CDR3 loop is CASRETPYQETQYF. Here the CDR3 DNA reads TGTGCCAGCAGGGAGACACCGTACCAAGAGACCCAGTACTTC.